The 32 T cell receptor beta chains listed next were all sequenced from one sample in a study of cytotoxic CD8 clonotypes in ibrutinib-treated CLL. This table comes from immunoSEQ multiplex PCR, and its TCRdb copy is limited to in-frame clones, with some not included. The sample carries about 310,000 clones, around four fifths recorded once. The specimen was PBMCs, collected before ibrutinib treatment. The receptors stem from a human donor with chronic lymphocytic leukemia.

On this clone: In the same sample, other DNA sequences code for this CDR3. CDR3 amino acids: CSVSLNNEQFF. The CDR3 DNA is TGCAGCGTGAGTCTAAACAATGAGCAGTTCTTC. The V call is TRBV29-1, the J call TRBJ2-1, with D unresolved. Germline V lookup: CDR1 SQVTM, CDR2 ANQGSEA. This CDR3 is built from 11 residues. Trimming shortened V by 6 bases and J by 5 bases, and 8 bases separated the two germline ends.

This clone was observed a few times. The chain employs TRBV7-2 and TRBJ2-5; D not resolved. CDR3 length equals 13 residues. Germline CDR1 reads SGHTA; CDR2 reads FQGNSA. Trimming cost V 1 base and J 7 bases, with 10 bases left between them. DNA for the CDR3: TGTGCCAGCAGCTTAGGCCTCTACGGGACCCAGTACTTC. Protein product: CASSLGLYGTQYF.

V gene TRBV28 combines with J gene TRBJ1-2, with D unclear. The CDR3 extends over 13 amino acids. The V and J ends lost 5 bases and 6 bases respectively, with 13 bases between them. The germline V gene encodes CDR1 MDHEN and CDR2 SYDVKM. In DNA form, the CDR3 reads TGTGCCAGCAGTACGGGTCACAGAAATGGCTACACCTTC. The encoded protein is CASSTGHRNGYTF.

The genes are TRBV19 and TRBJ2-3; no firm D call. Per germline, CDR1 LNHDA and CDR2 SQIVND (reference sequence). The CDR3 extends over 15 amino acids. V dropped 8 bases and J dropped 0 bases, with 15 bases sitting between them. Here the CDR3 DNA reads TGTGCCAGTGGAAAGACACCAACTAGCACAGATACGCAGTATTTT. It yields the protein CASGKTPTSTDTQYF.

This chain connects TRBV9 to TRBJ2-7; D ambiguous. The germline V and J ends were trimmed by 0 bases and 0 bases, with 7 bases remaining between them. CDR1 SGDLS and CDR2 YYNGEE come from the germline V gene. The CDR3 spans 14 residues. The CDR3 sequence is CASSVETDSYEQYF. The CDR3 coding sequence is TGTGCCAGCAGCGTAGAAACGGACTCCTACGAGCAGTACTTC.

DNA for the CDR3: TGTGCCAGCAGCCATAATACAGCGCAAACAGATACGCAGTATTTT. This sequence encodes CASSHNTAQTDTQYF. The V gene is TRBV4-2, the J gene TRBJ2-3; D remains ambiguous. The CDR3 consists of 15 residues. Germline CDR1 reads LGHNA; CDR2 reads YNFKEQ. The V gene lost 3 bases and the J gene lost 3 bases, with 13 bases spanning the gap.

The genes are TRBV30 and TRBJ2-5; D remains ambiguous. V lost 8 bases and J lost 5, with 12 bases in between. The CDR3 spans 11 residues. CDR1 is GTSNPN and CDR2 is SVGIG in the germline V gene (reference sequence). The CDR3, as DNA: TGTGCCGTACGATCGGTGGAGACCCAGTACTTC. As protein: CAVRSVETQYF.

The chain is built from TRBV5-6 and TRBJ1-4; no firm D call. CDR1 is SGHDT, CDR2 YYEEEE, per germline. Trimming cost V 4 bases and J 0 bases, with 10 bases left between them. The CDR3 is made up of 15 amino acids. The CDR3 loop is CASSIIVATNEKLFF. CDR3 DNA sequence: TGTGCCAGCAGCATCATCGTTGCAACTAATGAAAAACTGTTTTTT.

The chain joins TRBV5-4 to TRBJ2-1; no reliable D call. Germline loops: CDR1 SGHNT, CDR2 YYREEE (reference sequence). Trimming pared 1 base from V and 5 bases from J, leaving 7 bases between. This CDR3 comprises 13 residues. The CDR3 region has the DNA TGTGCCAGCAGCTTGTCACCAGACAATGAGCAGTTCTTC. As protein: CASSLSPDNEQFF.

The chain links TRBV5-4 to TRBJ2-5; tentative D call: TRBD1 (6 bases). Looked up from germline, CDR1 is SGHNT and CDR2 is YYREEE (reference sequence). The CDR3 totals 15 residues. Deletions cut 4 bases from V and 2 bases from J, with 15 bases between. The CDR3 protein is CASSRRQALQETQYF. CDR3 nucleotides: TGTGCCAGCAGCAGAAGACAGGCGTTACAAGAGACCCAGTACTTC.

The chain uses TRBV10-1 and TRBJ2-1; D unclear. This CDR3 is 16 amino acids long. V lost 0 bases to trimming and J lost 0 bases, with 9 bases between them. Germline values: CDR1 WNHNN, CDR2 SYGVQD (reference sequence). For the CDR3, the DNA is TGCGCCAGCAGTGAGTCGATACTAAGCTCCTACAATGAGCAGTTCTTC. Translation gives CASSESILSSYNEQFF.

V usage is TRBV7-9 and J usage is TRBJ2-3; no definite D call. Trimming removed 4 bases at V and 0 bases at J, with 17 bases between. The CDR3 consists of 17 residues. Germline V gene lookup returns CDR1 SEHNR and CDR2 FQNEAQ (reference sequence). In DNA, the CDR3 is TGTGCCAGCAGCTCGAGTCTTAGGCAGTTTAGCACAGATACGCAGTATTTT. This sequence encodes CASSSSLRQFSTDTQYF.

This chain joins TRBV9 and TRBJ2-1, with D hard to call. V lost 7 bases and J 0 bases, leaving 14 bases between the germline ends. Germline loops: CDR1 SGDLS, CDR2 YYNGEE. The CDR3 runs to 15 residues. CDR3 amino acids: CASCTDSGSYNEQFF. The DNA for the CDR3 is TGTGCCAGCTGCACTGACTCTGGCTCCTACAATGAGCAGTTCTTC.

This clone showed up just a few times. The CDR3 region has the DNA TGTGCCAGCAGCTTAGCGGGAAGATGGAATGAGCAGTTCTTC. This translates into CASSLAGRWNEQFF. The chain joins TRBV11-2 to TRBJ2-1, with a tentative D call TRBD2 (5 bases). V lost 1 base and J 7 bases, leaving 11 bases between the germline ends. The germline V gene encodes CDR1 SGHAT and CDR2 FQNNGV. CDR3 length equals 14 residues. The entire variable domain, with the rest obtained from reference TRBV11-2 and TRBJ2-1, is as follows: EAGVAQSPRYKIIEKRQSVAFWCNPISGHATLYWYQQILGQGPKLLIQFQNNGVVDDSQLPKDRFSAERLKGVDSTLKIQPAKLEDSAVYLCASSLAGRWNEQFFGPGTRLTVL.

The chain recombines TRBV2 with TRBJ2-1, with 7 positions matching TRBD1. The CDR3 covers 14 residues. Per germline, CDR1 SNHLY and CDR2 FYNNEI. Germline trimming cut 4 bases from V and 6 bases from J; bases unmatched to any gene: 6. Written as DNA, the CDR3 is TGTGCCAGCAGTGTCCACTCAGGGGGCAATGAGCAGTTCTTC. Protein sequence: CASSVHSGGNEQFF.

V usage is TRBV10-1 and J usage is TRBJ2-2; 7 bases agree with TRBD2. This CDR3 is built from 15 residues. The germline CDR1 and CDR2 sequences are WNHNN and SYGVQD (reference sequence). J was trimmed by 4 bases and V by 7 bases; bases with no gene match: 9. The CDR3 sequence is CASTRLAHRTGELFF. In nucleotides, the CDR3 is TGCGCCAGCACTAGACTAGCTCACCGCACCGGGGAGCTGTTTTTT.

The chain employs TRBV7-2 and TRBJ2-7, with D maybe TRBD1 (5 bases). The V gene lost 5 bases and the J gene lost 0 bases, with 8 bases spanning the gap. The CDR3 is 13 residues long. Germline V gene lookup returns CDR1 SGHTA and CDR2 FQGNSA. The CDR3, as DNA: TGTGCCAGCAGCCTAGGGGTCTCCTACGAGCAGTACTTC. Translation gives CASSLGVSYEQYF.

The chain links TRBV30 to TRBJ1-2, with D perhaps TRBD1 (6 bases). This CDR3 contains 10 residues. Germline V gene data show CDR1 as GTSNPN and CDR2 as SVGIG (reference sequence). V shed 8 bases and J shed 7 bases, with 11 bases lying between them. CDR3 nucleotides: TGTGCCACACAGGGTTCTGGCTACACCTTC. Translating gives CATQGSGYTF.

The rearrangement joins TRBV19 to TRBJ2-1, with 8 bases that match TRBD1. CDR1 and CDR2 from the germline V gene are LNHDA and SQIVND (reference sequence). V trimming: 2 bases; J trimming: 5 bases; junction bases outside the gene matches: 5. CDR3 length equals 15 residues. In nucleotides, the CDR3 is TGTGCCAGTAGTATACAGACAGGGGTCAACAATGAGCAGTTCTTC. As protein: CASSIQTGVNNEQFF.

The chain joins TRBV9 to TRBJ2-5; D is perhaps TRBD1 or TRBD2 (5 bases each). The germline V and J ends were trimmed by 0 bases and 5 bases, with 14 bases remaining between them. Germline V lookup: CDR1 SGDLS, CDR2 YYNGEE. This CDR3 contains 15 residues. CDR3 sequence (DNA): TGTGCCAGCAGCGTAGGTCGCAGGGAGACGGAGACCCAGTACTTC. Protein: CASSVGRRETETQYF.

The table lists this clone with a few counts. The V call is TRBV7-6, the J call TRBJ2-7; 7 bases are a match to TRBD1. V dropped 5 bases and J dropped 9; count of bases not matched to a gene: 16. CDR1 is SGHVS and CDR2 is FNYEAQ in the germline V gene. The CDR3 is 15 amino acids. The CDR3 DNA reads TGTGCCAGCAGCGCACCGGGACAGTCTCTTCTTGCGCAGTACTTC. The encoded protein is CASSAPGQSLLAQYF.

This clone was recorded a few times. The chain joins TRBV18 to TRBJ2-2, with 7 bases identical to TRBD1. The CDR3 is made up of 15 amino acids. Germline V gives CDR1 KGHSH, CDR2 LQKENI. The junction had 7 bases not matched to a gene; V was cut back by 5 bases and J by 4 bases. CDR3 in DNA: TGTGCCAGCTCATCCCGGGACAGTGGCACCGGGGAGCTGTTTTTT. This codes for CASSSRDSGTGELFF.

The chain links TRBV28 to TRBJ2-3, with 11 bases fitting TRBD2. Per the germline V gene, CDR1 is MDHEN and CDR2 is SYDVKM. The length of the CDR3 is 17 residues. Unmatched junction bases numbered 7, after V lost 3 bases and J lost 2 bases. The CDR3 spells CASSFLGLADLTDTQYF. CDR3 DNA: TGTGCCAGCAGTTTCCTGGGACTAGCGGATCTCACAGATACGCAGTATTTT.

This sequence joins TRBV30 and TRBJ2-7, with 7 bases lining up with TRBD2. From germline, CDR1 is GTSNPN and CDR2 SVGIG (reference sequence). J was trimmed by 2 bases and V by 6 bases; bases with no gene match: 7. The CDR3 is 13 amino acids. The CDR3 region is CACNSGLAYEQYF. The CDR3 DNA follows: TGTGCCTGCAATAGCGGGCTAGCCTACGAGCAGTACTTC. The variable domain in full, completed from reference TRBV30 and TRBJ2-7, reads SQTIHQWPATLVQPVGSPLSLECTVEGTSNPNLYWYRQAAGRGLQLLFYSVGIGQISSEVPQNLSASRPQDRQFILSSKKLLLSDSGFYLCACNSGLAYEQYFGPGTRLTVT.

The V and J genes are TRBV5-1 and TRBJ2-5, with D possibly matching TRBD1 (6 bases). Germline CDR1 and CDR2: SGHRS and YFSETQ. The CDR3 extends over 16 amino acids. V was trimmed by 0 bases and J by 2 bases, leaving 14 bases between them. For the CDR3, the DNA is TGCGCCAGCAGCTTGGCTACAGGGATTTTTCAAGAGACCCAGTACTTC. Protein: CASSLATGIFQETQYF.

The J gene is TRBJ2-7, the V gene TRBV5-1, with 7 bases fitting TRBD2. In germline, CDR1 is SGHRS, CDR2 YFSETQ. V gave up 5 bases and J gave up 7 bases; unmatched junction bases: 12. This CDR3 has 14 amino acids. The CDR3 reads CASSYAGDRLEQYF. The DNA for the CDR3 is TGCGCCAGCAGTTATGCGGGAGACCGGTTGGAGCAGTACTTC.

The chain recombines TRBV7-6 with TRBJ2-7; D gene unclear. The CDR3 runs to 12 residues. Between the trimmed V and J ends, which lost 5 bases and 6 bases, there was a span of 11 bases. CDR1 is SGHVS and CDR2 is FNYEAQ in the germline V gene. CDR3 nucleotides: TGTGCCAGCAGCCTAAAGGGCGTCGAGCAGTACTTC. This encodes CASSLKGVEQYF.

The CDR3 spells CASSGGDQPQHF. The CDR3 bases are TGTGCCTCGAGCGGGGGGGATCAGCCCCAGCATTTT. The J gene is TRBJ1-5, the V gene TRBV30, with a possible D match to TRBD1 (5 bases). This CDR3 is 12 amino acids long. Trimming left V 7 bases short and J 5 bases short, with 12 bases between. CDR1 is GTSNPN and CDR2 is SVGIG in the germline V gene (reference sequence).

CDR3 sequence reads: CASSVVGTPRTYNEQFF. CDR3 DNA: TGTGCCAGCAGCGTAGTCGGCACCCCTAGGACCTACAATGAGCAGTTCTTC. The rearrangement uses TRBV9 and TRBJ2-1; D unclear. The V gene lost 0 bases and the J gene lost 2 bases, with 15 bases spanning the gap. Germline CDR1 SGDLS, CDR2 YYNGEE. This CDR3 is built from 17 residues.

The V gene is TRBV7-2, the J gene TRBJ2-2; D gene uncertain. V lost 0 bases and J lost 7, with 6 bases in between. The CDR3 has 13 residues. From germline, CDR1 is SGHTA and CDR2 FQGNSA. The CDR3 protein is CASSLAQNGELFF. DNA of the CDR3: TGTGCCAGCAGCTTAGCGCAGAACGGGGAGCTGTTTTTT.

The genes are TRBV11-2 and TRBJ2-7; TRBD1 matches 8 bases. The CDR3 has 15 residues. Germline CDR1 is SGHAT and CDR2 is FQNNGV. The V and J ends lost 5 bases and 1 base, in that order; junction bases with no gene match: 7. The CDR3 here is CASSTGTGPSYEQYF. CDR3 in DNA: TGTGCCAGCAGCACGGGGACAGGCCCTTCCTACGAGCAGTACTTC.

V and J are TRBV15 and TRBJ2-7; D not certain. V shed 3 bases and J shed 7 bases, with 16 bases lying between them. The CDR3 spans 14 residues. Per germline, CDR1 LNHNV and CDR2 YYDKDF (reference sequence). The CDR3 DNA follows: TGTGCCACCAGCAGTCAAGTACAAGCCGAAGAGCAGTACTTC. Translated: CATSSQVQAEEQYF.